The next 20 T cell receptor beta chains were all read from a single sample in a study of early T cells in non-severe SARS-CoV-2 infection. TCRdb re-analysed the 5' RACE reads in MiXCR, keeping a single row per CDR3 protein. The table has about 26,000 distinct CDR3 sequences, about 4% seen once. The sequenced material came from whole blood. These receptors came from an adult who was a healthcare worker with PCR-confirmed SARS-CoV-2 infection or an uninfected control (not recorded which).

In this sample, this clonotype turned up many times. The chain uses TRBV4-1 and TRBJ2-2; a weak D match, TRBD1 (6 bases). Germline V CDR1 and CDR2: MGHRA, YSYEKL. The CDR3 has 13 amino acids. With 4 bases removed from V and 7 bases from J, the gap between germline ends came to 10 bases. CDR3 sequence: CASSLTGYGELFF. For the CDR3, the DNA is TGCGCCAGCAGCCTCACAGGGTACGGGGAGCTGTTTTTT.

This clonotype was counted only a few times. CDR3 nucleotide sequence: TGTGCCAGTAGTAGAGGACTAGCAGAGACCCAGTACTTC. This sequence encodes CASSRGLAETQYF. The rearrangement joins TRBV19 to TRBJ2-5, with TRBD2 matching over 8 bases. The CDR3 loop spans 13 amino acids. Trimming took 4 bases from V and 4 from J; bases not matched to a gene: 2. Germline V gene data show CDR1 as LNHDA and CDR2 as SQIVND (reference sequence).

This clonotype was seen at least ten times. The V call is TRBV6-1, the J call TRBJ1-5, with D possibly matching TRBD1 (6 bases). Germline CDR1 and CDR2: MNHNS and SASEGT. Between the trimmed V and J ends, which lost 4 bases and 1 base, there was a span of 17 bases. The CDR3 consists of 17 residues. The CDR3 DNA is TGTGCCAGCAGTGGTATACAGGGCTCCGGGAGCAATCAGCCCCAGCATTTT. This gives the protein CASSGIQGSGSNQPQHF.

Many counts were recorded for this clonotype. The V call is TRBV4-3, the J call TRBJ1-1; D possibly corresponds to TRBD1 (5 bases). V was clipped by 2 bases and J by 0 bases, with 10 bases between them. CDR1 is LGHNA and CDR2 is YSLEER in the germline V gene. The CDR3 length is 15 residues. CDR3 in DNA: TGCGCCAGCAGCCAAATGGGCAGGGTGAACACTGAAGCTTTCTTT. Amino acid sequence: CASSQMGRVNTEAFF.

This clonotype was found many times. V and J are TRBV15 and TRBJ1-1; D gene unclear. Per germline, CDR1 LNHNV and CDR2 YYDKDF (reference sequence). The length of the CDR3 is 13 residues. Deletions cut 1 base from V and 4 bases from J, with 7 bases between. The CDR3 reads CATSRADVTEAFF. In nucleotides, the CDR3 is TGTGCCACCAGCAGAGCAGATGTCACTGAAGCTTTCTTT.

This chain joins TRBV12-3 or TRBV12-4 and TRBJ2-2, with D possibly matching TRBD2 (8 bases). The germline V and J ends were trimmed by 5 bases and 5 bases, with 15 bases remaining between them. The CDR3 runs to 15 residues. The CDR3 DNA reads TGTGCCAGCAGTCGGACTAGCAGGGGGACCGGGGAGCTGTTTTTT. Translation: CASSRTSRGTGELFF.

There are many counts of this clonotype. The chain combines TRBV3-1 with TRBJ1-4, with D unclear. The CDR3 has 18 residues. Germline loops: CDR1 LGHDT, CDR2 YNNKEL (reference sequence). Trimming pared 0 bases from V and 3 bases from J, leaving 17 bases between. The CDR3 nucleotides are TGTGCCAGCAGCCAAGACATACGTCGGTGGCAGGCTAATGAAAAACTGTTTTTT. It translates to CASSQDIRRWQANEKLFF.

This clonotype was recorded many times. The CDR3: CASSPGSRETQYF. The CDR3 nucleotides read TGTGCCAGCAGCCCAGGGTCGAGGGAGACCCAGTACTTC. The chain recombines TRBV7-3 with TRBJ2-5, with a weak D call TRBD1 (5 bases). Germline V lookup: CDR1 SGHTA, CDR2 FQGTGA. With 5 bases removed from V and 5 bases from J, the gap between germline ends came to 12 bases. CDR3 size: 13 residues.

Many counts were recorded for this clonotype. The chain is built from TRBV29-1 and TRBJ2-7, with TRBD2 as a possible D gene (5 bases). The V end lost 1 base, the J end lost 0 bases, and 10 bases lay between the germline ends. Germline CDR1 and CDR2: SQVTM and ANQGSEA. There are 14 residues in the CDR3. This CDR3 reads CSVEGGKPSYEQYF. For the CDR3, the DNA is TGCAGCGTTGAAGGAGGGAAACCCTCCTACGAGCAGTACTTC.

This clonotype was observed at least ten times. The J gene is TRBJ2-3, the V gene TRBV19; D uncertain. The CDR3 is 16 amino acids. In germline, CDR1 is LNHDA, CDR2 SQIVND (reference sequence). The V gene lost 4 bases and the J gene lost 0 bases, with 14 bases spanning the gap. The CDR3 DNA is TGTGCCAGTAGTAAGTCTCGGAGAGATAGCACAGATACGCAGTATTTT. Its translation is CASSKSRRDSTDTQYF.

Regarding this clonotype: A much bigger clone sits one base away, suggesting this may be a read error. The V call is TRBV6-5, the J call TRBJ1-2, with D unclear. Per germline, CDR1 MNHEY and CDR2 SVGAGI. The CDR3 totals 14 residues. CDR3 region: CVSSPRRANYGYTF. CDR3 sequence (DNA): TGTGTCAGCAGTCCCCGGAGGGCTAACTATGGCTACACCTTC.

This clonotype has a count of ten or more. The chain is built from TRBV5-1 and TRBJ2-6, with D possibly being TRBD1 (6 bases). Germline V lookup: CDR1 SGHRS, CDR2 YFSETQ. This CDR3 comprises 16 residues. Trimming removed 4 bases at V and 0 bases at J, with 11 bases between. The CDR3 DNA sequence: TGCGCCAGCAGCGCCGGACAGCTCTCTGGGGCCAACGTCCTGACTTTC. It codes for CASSAGQLSGANVLTF.

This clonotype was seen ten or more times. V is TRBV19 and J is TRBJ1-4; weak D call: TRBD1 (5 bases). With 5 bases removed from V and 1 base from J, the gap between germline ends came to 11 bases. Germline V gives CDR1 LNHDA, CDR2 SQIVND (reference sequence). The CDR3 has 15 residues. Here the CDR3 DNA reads TGTGCCAGTAGTTCGGCGAGGGGAACTAATGAAAAACTGTTTTTT. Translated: CASSSARGTNEKLFF.

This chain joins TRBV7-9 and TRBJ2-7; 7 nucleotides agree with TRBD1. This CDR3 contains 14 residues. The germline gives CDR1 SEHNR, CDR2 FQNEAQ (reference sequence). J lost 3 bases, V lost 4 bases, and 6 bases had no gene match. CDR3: CASSSPDRVYEQYF. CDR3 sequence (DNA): TGTGCCAGCAGCTCCCCTGACAGGGTCTACGAGCAGTACTTC.

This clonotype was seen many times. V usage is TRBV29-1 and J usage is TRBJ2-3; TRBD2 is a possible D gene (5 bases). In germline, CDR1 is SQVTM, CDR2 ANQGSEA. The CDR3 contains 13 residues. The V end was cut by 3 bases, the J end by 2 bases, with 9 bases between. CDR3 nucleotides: TGCAGCGTTGACAGGACTTCCACAGATACGCAGTATTTT. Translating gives CSVDRTSTDTQYF.

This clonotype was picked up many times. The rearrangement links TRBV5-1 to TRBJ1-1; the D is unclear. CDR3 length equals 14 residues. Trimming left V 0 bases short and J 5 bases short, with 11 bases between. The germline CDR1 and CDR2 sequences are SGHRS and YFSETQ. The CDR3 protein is CASSLAEGSTEAFF. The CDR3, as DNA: TGCGCCAGCAGCTTGGCCGAAGGGAGTACTGAAGCTTTCTTT.

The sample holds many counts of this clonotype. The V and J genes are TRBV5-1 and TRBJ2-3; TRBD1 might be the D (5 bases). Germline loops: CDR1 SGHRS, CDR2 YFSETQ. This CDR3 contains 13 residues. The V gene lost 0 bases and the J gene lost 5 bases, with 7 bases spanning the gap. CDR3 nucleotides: TGCGCCAGCAGCTTGGGCCAGGGAGATACGCAGTATTTT. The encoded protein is CASSLGQGDTQYF.

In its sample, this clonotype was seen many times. CDR3 protein: CASSLGQGEKLFF. As DNA, the CDR3 is TGTGCCAGCAGCCTCGGACAGGGAGAAAAACTGTTTTTT. The chain links TRBV3-1 to TRBJ1-4; 8 bases are shared with TRBD1. The ends lost 4 bases at V and 8 bases at J; junction bases unmatched: 3. From germline, CDR1 is LGHDT and CDR2 YNNKEL (reference sequence). The CDR3 spans 13 residues.

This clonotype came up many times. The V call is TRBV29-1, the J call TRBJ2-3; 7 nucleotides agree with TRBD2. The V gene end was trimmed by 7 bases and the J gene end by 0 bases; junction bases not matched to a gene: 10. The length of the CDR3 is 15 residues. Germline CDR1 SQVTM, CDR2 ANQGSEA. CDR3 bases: TGCAGCGCCCCTGGGAGGGCTTATAGCACAGATACGCAGTATTTT. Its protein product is CSAPGRAYSTDTQYF.

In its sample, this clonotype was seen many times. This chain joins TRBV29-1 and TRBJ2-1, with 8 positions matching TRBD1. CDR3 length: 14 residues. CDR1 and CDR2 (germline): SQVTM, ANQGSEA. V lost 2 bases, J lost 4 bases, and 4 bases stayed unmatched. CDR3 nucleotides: TGCAGCGTTGAACGTGACAGGGGATACAATGAGCAGTTCTTC. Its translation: CSVERDRGYNEQFF.